The 24 T cell receptor beta chains below were found in one sample sequenced in a study of blood T cell repertoires in COVID-19. The method was immunoSEQ multiplex PCR; TCRdb's version includes in-frame clones alone and lacks a portion of them. The repertoire holds tens of thousands of clones, 68% seen once, with about 8.1% in the top ten. Sequenced: peripheral blood. These receptors originate from a woman aged 65 to 85 with acute or convalescent COVID-19.

This rearrangement joins TRBV3-1 (or the pseudogene TRBV3-2) to TRBJ2-3; D perhaps matches TRBD2 (7 bases). This CDR3 contains 16 residues. Germline V CDR1 and CDR2: LGHDT, YNNKEL (reference sequence). Trimming took 6 bases from V and 10 from J, leaving 26 bases between them. In DNA form, the CDR3 reads TGTGCCAGCAGACCCAATATTCGGGGGGCGCGGGAGCCGCAGTATTTT. This encodes CASRPNIRGAREPQYF.

This clone was detected only a few times. This sequence joins TRBV2 and TRBJ2-7, with 10 bases matching TRBD2. CDR1 and CDR2 from the germline V gene are SNHLY and FYNNEI. CDR3 size: 15 residues. The V and J ends lost 6 bases and 2 bases, in that order; junction bases with no gene match: 7. The CDR3 coding sequence is TGTGCCAGCAGAAAAGGACTAGCGGATACCTACGAGCAGTACTTC. Translated, it gives CASRKGLADTYEQYF.

This clone has just a few counts. J is TRBJ2-2 and V is TRBV21-1; the table's D call TRBD1 went unverified against the DNA. TRBV21-1 is annotated as a pseudogene. There are 15 residues in the CDR3. The CDR3 bases are TGTGCCAGCAGCAGAAGGGACAATAACACCGGGGAGCTGTTTTTT. Translating it yields CASSRRDNNTGELFF.

The chain is built from TRBV24-1 and TRBJ1-2, with D unclear. CDR3 size: 12 residues. Germline CDR1 KGHDR, CDR2 SFDVKD. With 2 bases removed from V and 5 bases from J, the gap between germline ends came to 5 bases. The CDR3 loop is CATSDSYYGYTF. The CDR3 DNA reads TGTGCCACCAGTGATTCCTATTATGGCTACACCTTC.

This sequence joins TRBV7-6 and TRBJ2-5; TRBD2 agrees at 8 bases. The ends lost 2 bases at V and 10 bases at J; junction bases unmatched: 12. The CDR3 is 15 amino acids. Germline CDR1 reads SGHVS; CDR2 reads FNYEAQ. This CDR3 is CASSLLAGPIGDQYF. CDR3 sequence (DNA): TGTGCCAGCAGCTTATTAGCGGGGCCCATCGGGGACCAGTACTTC.

As DNA, the CDR3 is TGTGCCAGTAGTATATCGGGACAAGCCAGCATTCAGTACTTC. Its translation is CASSISGQASIQYF. This rearrangement joins TRBV19 to TRBJ2-4; the D gene is possibly TRBD1 (6 bases). CDR3 length equals 14 residues. The V gene's germline CDR1 is LNHDA and CDR2 SQIVND (reference sequence). Trimming stripped 2 bases from V and 9 bases from J, with 14 bases between.

The genes are TRBV6-5 and TRBJ1-5; weak D call: TRBD1 (5 bases). Per germline, CDR1 MNHEY and CDR2 SVGAGI. CDR3 size: 13 residues. The V gene lost 6 bases and the J gene lost 15 bases, with 21 bases spanning the gap. CDR3 in DNA: TGTGCCAGCAGATTCTCAGGGAACCCTTTCACGCATTTT. Its protein is CASRFSGNPFTHF.

This clone was counted a few times. This chain connects TRBV11-3 to TRBJ1-2; TRBD1 agrees at 7 bases. The V segment lost 5 bases and the J segment 5 bases; nucleotides outside the gene matches: 11. Germline V gene sequence: CDR1 SGHNT, CDR2 YENEEA. The CDR3 has 15 amino acids. In nucleotides, the CDR3 is TGTGCCAGCAGCGGCAGACAGGGAATAGGGTATGGCTACACCTTC. This translates into CASSGRQGIGYGYTF.

This chain's CDR3 is CASSLAGADPYEQYF. CDR3 in DNA: TGTGCCAGCAGCTTAGCGGGGGCAGATCCCTACGAGCAGTACTTC. V usage is TRBV7-2 and J usage is TRBJ2-7; tentative D call: TRBD1 (6 bases). Trimming stripped 0 bases from V and 2 bases from J, with 11 bases between. Germline lookup yields CDR1 SGHTA and CDR2 FQGNSA. CDR3 length: 15 amino acids.

J is TRBJ1-4 and V is TRBV2, with 7 bases aligning to TRBD1. The CDR3 contains 15 residues. V shed 5 bases, J shed 5 bases, and the junction held 8 bases outside the gene matches. The germline V gene has CDR1 SNHLY and CDR2 FYNNEI. The CDR3: CASSSWDSVNEKLFF. As DNA, the CDR3 is TGTGCCAGCAGTTCCTGGGACAGCGTCAATGAAAAACTGTTTTTT.

The chain uses TRBV2 and TRBJ2-3; 7 positions agree with TRBD2. Trimming took 8 bases from V and 3 from J; bases not matched to a gene: 5. CDR3 size: 13 residues. The germline V gene has CDR1 SNHLY and CDR2 FYNNEI. Here the CDR3 DNA reads TGTGCCAGCGGGTGGGAGGGTACAGATACGCAGTATTTT. This encodes CASGWEGTDTQYF.

The rearrangement uses TRBV5-1 and TRBJ2-1, with D possibly matching TRBD1 (6 bases). Trimming pared 3 bases from V and 5 bases from J, leaving 15 bases between. The length of the CDR3 is 15 residues. Per germline, CDR1 SGHRS and CDR2 YFSETQ. The chain's CDR3 is CASSSAPGDNNEQFF. CDR3 bases: TGCGCCAGCAGCTCGGCTCCCGGGGACAACAATGAGCAGTTCTTC.

The chain has TRBV7-8 and TRBJ1-2; TRBD1 aligns across 7 bases. The CDR3 sequence is 13 residues long. V shed 2 bases and J 6 bases; nucleotides not matched to a gene: 3. Germline values: CDR1 SGHVS, CDR2 FQNEAQ. Here the CDR3 reads CASSLNQGDGYTF. The DNA of the CDR3 is TGTGCCAGCAGCTTAAATCAGGGGGATGGCTACACCTTC.

This rearrangement joins TRBV11-2 to TRBJ2-7; TRBD2 might be the D (5 bases). CDR1 and CDR2 (germline): SGHAT, FQNNGV. V was shortened by 3 bases and J by 2 bases, with 20 bases between the two germline ends. The length of the CDR3 is 17 residues. For the CDR3, the DNA is TGTGCCAGCAGCTTCGCCCTACTAGGAGCTCGTGCCTACGAGCAGTACTTC. Residues: CASSFALLGARAYEQYF.

This clone was detected only a few times. The chain has TRBV27 and TRBJ1-4; 7 nucleotides agree with TRBD1. V shed 3 bases and J 11 bases; nucleotides not matched to a gene: 6. Germline CDR1 MNHEY, CDR2 SMNVEV (reference sequence). The CDR3 is 13 amino acids. CDR3 bases: TGTGCCAGCAGTTTGGACAGGTCGAGGAAACTGTTTTTT. Translated: CASSLDRSRKLFF.

The sample holds a few counts of this clone. The V gene is TRBV6-5, the J gene TRBJ2-6, with a tentative D call TRBD2 (5 bases). V was trimmed by 8 bases and J by 2 bases, leaving 10 bases between them. CDR3 size: 14 residues. CDR1 is MNHEY and CDR2 is SVGAGI in the germline V gene. This CDR3 reads CASGGQAGANVLTF. CDR3 DNA sequence: TGTGCCAGCGGCGGGCAAGCTGGGGCCAACGTCCTGACTTTC.

The gene calls are TRBV5-1 and TRBJ2-1, with 8 bases identical to TRBD1. The CDR3 totals 15 residues. CDR1 and CDR2 (germline): SGHRS, YFSETQ. V lost 4 bases and J lost 4; bases outside the gene matches: 7. The CDR3 nucleotides read TGCGCCAGCAGCAAGGACAGGGTAAATTACAATGAGCAGTTCTTC. Encoded protein: CASSKDRVNYNEQFF.

The V and J genes are TRBV2 and TRBJ2-5; 9 positions match TRBD2. CDR1 and CDR2 from the germline V gene are SNHLY and FYNNEI. J was trimmed by 5 bases and V by 6 bases; bases with no gene match: 16. The length of the CDR3 is 17 residues. The chain's CDR3 is CASSALPCGGGEETQYF. The CDR3 DNA reads as TGTGCCAGCAGCGCCCTTCCTTGCGGGGGGGGTGAGGAGACCCAGTACTTC.

This chain uses TRBV24-1 with TRBJ2-5; 7 bases agree with TRBD1. The CDR3 has 14 residues. CDR1 and CDR2 (germline): KGHDR, SFDVKD. V shed 4 bases and J 5 bases; nucleotides not matched to a gene: 6. The chain's CDR3 is CATSDSGTVETQYF. The CDR3 DNA reads TGTGCCACCAGTGACTCTGGGACAGTGGAGACCCAGTACTTC.

J is TRBJ2-2 and V is TRBV7-7, with a possible D match to TRBD2 (6 bases). Germline V gene data show CDR1 as SSHAT and CDR2 as FNYEAQ (reference sequence). The CDR3 length is 14 residues. V was trimmed by 5 bases and J by 1 base, leaving 8 bases between them. This chain's CDR3 is CASSPSENTGELFF. CDR3 sequence (DNA): TGTGCCAGCAGCCCTAGCGAGAACACCGGGGAGCTGTTTTTT.

This clone was seen just once. The chain recombines TRBV20-1 with TRBJ1-1; D possibly corresponds to TRBD1 (6 bases). Germline CDR1 reads DFQATT; CDR2 reads SNEGSKA (reference sequence). CDR3 length: 10 residues. This chain's CDR3 is CTLGEGGAFF. The CDR3 DNA sequence: TGCACCCTGGGGGAGGGGGGGGCTTTCTTT.

This clone showed up many times. The rearrangement links TRBV28 to TRBJ1-2; 9 bases match TRBD1. Per germline, CDR1 MDHEN and CDR2 SYDVKM. This CDR3 is built from 15 residues. J gave up 4 bases and V 8 bases, and 11 bases lay outside the gene matches. This CDR3 is CASSIPGQGVYGYTF. CDR3 nucleotide sequence: TGTGCCAGCTCGATACCGGGACAGGGCGTCTATGGCTACACCTTC.

The gene calls are TRBV5-1 and TRBJ2-2; D is ambiguous. In germline, CDR1 is SGHRS, CDR2 YFSETQ. V shed 4 bases and J shed 1 base, with 8 bases lying between them. The CDR3 totals 14 residues. The CDR3: CASSDSGNTGELFF. For the CDR3, the DNA is TGCGCCAGCAGCGATTCGGGGAACACCGGGGAGCTGTTTTTT.

V is TRBV19 and J is TRBJ1-5; TRBD1 matches at 10 bases. Per germline, CDR1 LNHDA and CDR2 SQIVND (reference sequence). J lost 4 bases, V lost 2 bases, and 8 bases had no gene match. The CDR3 runs 17 residues. The CDR3 loop is CASSIWRGQGRNQPQHF. The CDR3 nucleotides are TGTGCCAGTAGTATATGGAGGGGACAGGGGCGAAATCAGCCCCAGCATTTT.